Below, 22 T cell receptor beta chains from the same sample are listed, as sequenced in a study of post-analysis software for immune sequencing data. Study observations and caveats: About 5 TRBV segments occurring more often in patients than controls included TRBV5-6, TRBV5-1 and TRBV20-1.

Carried by the TCR beta cDNA libraries were unique molecular identifiers. TCRdb used MiXCR to reprocess the PCR reads, holding one entry per CDR3 protein. The sample has about 770,000 distinct CDR3 sequences; about 45% are singletons. These receptors' antigens are unknown. Material: blood. The receptors stem from a girl between 5 and 17 years old with multiple sclerosis.

This chain uses TRBV6-5 with TRBJ2-7, with D uncertain. The V end was cut by 0 bases, the J end by 0 bases, with 9 bases between. The germline V gene encodes CDR1 MNHEY and CDR2 SVGAGI. The CDR3 sequence is 15 residues long. CDR3 nucleotides: TGTGCCAGCAGTTACTCAAAGGCACTCTCCTACGAGCAGTACTTC. This codes for CASSYSKALSYEQYF.

This clonotype was detected only a few times. The V and J genes are TRBV5-4 and TRBJ2-3; 7 nucleotides agree with TRBD2. J lost 8 bases, V lost 0 bases, and 12 bases had no gene match. There are 16 residues in the CDR3. CDR1 SGHNT and CDR2 YYREEE come from the germline V gene (reference sequence). The CDR3 sequence is CASSLGSRRERGTQYF. The CDR3 bases are TGTGCCAGCAGCTTGGGCAGCAGGCGGGAGCGTGGTACGCAGTATTTT.

In DNA form, the CDR3 reads TGCAGTGCTAACCCAAACAATGAGCAGTTCTTC. Amino acid sequence: CSANPNNEQFF. V gene TRBV20-1 combines with J gene TRBJ2-1; no definite D call. Germline-derived CDR1 and CDR2 are DFQATT and SNEGSKA (reference sequence). This CDR3 spans 11 amino acids. Trimming removed 4 bases from V and 5 bases from J, with 6 bases in between.

This clonotype was seen a handful of times. The V call is TRBV12-3 or TRBV12-4, the J call TRBJ1-4; 8 nucleotides match TRBD1. The CDR3 contains 14 residues. V lost 6 bases and J lost 8; bases outside the gene matches: 8. CDR3 DNA: TGTGCCAGCAGCCGACAGGGGCAGGGAGAAAAACTGTTTTTT. It encodes CASSRQGQGEKLFF.

V and J are TRBV10-3 and TRBJ2-5; 8 bases map to TRBD1. Germline CDR1 ENHRY, CDR2 SYGVKD. The V gene end was trimmed by 6 bases and the J gene end by 5 bases; junction bases not matched to a gene: 11. This CDR3 region has 15 residues. The CDR3 DNA follows: TGTGCCATCAGGACCCGAGTGGACAGGGCTGAGACCCAGTACTTC. As protein: CAIRTRVDRAETQYF.

The J gene is TRBJ1-2, the V gene TRBV6-6; perhaps TRBD1 as D (5 bases). This CDR3 comprises 14 residues. Deletions cut 0 bases from V and 7 bases from J, with 12 bases between. From germline, CDR1 is MNHNY and CDR2 SVGAGI (reference sequence). The CDR3 loop is CASSYSDGGSGYTF. In nucleotides, the CDR3 is TGTGCCAGCAGTTACTCGGACGGGGGAAGTGGCTACACCTTC.

This clonotype was seen repeatedly, ten times or more. The chain couples TRBV12-3 or TRBV12-4 to TRBJ2-5; 8 nucleotides match TRBD2. The last part of the DNA fits TRBJ2-7 better; the J call may be wrong. This CDR3 contains 14 residues. This CDR3 is CASSYAGGGYEQYF. The DNA for the CDR3 is TGTGCCAGCAGTTATGCGGGAGGAGGGTACGAGCAGTACTTC.

The chain links TRBV5-1 to TRBJ1-2; D remains unclear. The ends were cut back, 0 bases at V and 2 bases at J, with 17 bases in the middle. Per the germline V gene, CDR1 is SGHRS and CDR2 is YFSETQ. This CDR3 contains 17 residues. The CDR3 spells CASSLVGGGSLNYGYTF. In DNA form, the CDR3 reads TGCGCCAGCAGCTTGGTAGGAGGAGGCAGCCTAAACTATGGCTACACCTTC.

The chain employs TRBV20-1 and TRBJ2-1, with 7 positions matching TRBD2. The V gene end was trimmed by 0 bases and the J gene end by 5 bases; junction bases not matched to a gene: 7. Germline CDR1 reads DFQATT; CDR2 reads SNEGSKA (reference sequence). This CDR3 has 15 residues. The CDR3 DNA reads TGCAGTGCTAGAGATGGGGGGAGGGGCCACAATGAGCAGTTCTTC. Encoded protein: CSARDGGRGHNEQFF.

V is TRBV6-4 and J is TRBJ2-5; possibly TRBD2 for D (7 bases). V lost 2 bases and J lost 11, with 21 bases in between. Germline V gives CDR1 MRHNA, CDR2 SNTAGT. This CDR3 contains 15 residues. CDR3 sequence: CASSDGSGDYNEQYF. The CDR3 region has the DNA TGTGCCAGCAGTGACGGGTCAGGGGACTACAATGAGCAGTACTTC.

The V call is TRBV5-1, the J call TRBJ1-4; D gene ambiguous. There are 14 residues in the CDR3. From germline, CDR1 is SGHRS and CDR2 YFSETQ. The V and J ends lost 0 bases and 7 bases respectively, with 10 bases between them. CDR3 region: CASSLGGGTEKLFF. CDR3 nucleotides: TGCGCCAGCAGCTTGGGAGGCGGAACTGAAAAACTGTTTTTT. The full variable domain, rest sourced from reference TRBV5-1 and TRBJ1-4, is KAGVTQTPRYLIKTRGQQVTLSCSPISGHRSVSWYQQTPGQGLQFLFEYFSETQRNKGNFPGRFSGRQFSNSRSEMNVSTLELGDSALYLCASSLGGGTEKLFFGSGTQLSVL.

The J gene is TRBJ2-5, the V gene TRBV10-3; D may be TRBD2 (6 bases). Germline V lookup: CDR1 ENHRY, CDR2 SYGVKD. The CDR3 extends over 14 amino acids. V lost 6 bases, J lost 4 bases, and 15 bases lay in between. Here the CDR3 DNA reads TGTGCCATCAGACCCGGTAGTAGCGGAGAGACCCAGTACTTC. It is translated as CAIRPGSSGETQYF.

The J gene is TRBJ2-7, the V gene TRBV29-1; 10 bases align to TRBD2. The CDR3 runs to 12 residues. V lost 5 bases, J lost 2 bases, and 0 bases stayed unmatched. Germline lookup yields CDR1 SQVTM and CDR2 ANQGSEA. The CDR3 loop reads CSVTSGTYEQYF. CDR3 DNA: TGCAGCGTTACTAGCGGGACCTACGAGCAGTACTTC.

The rearrangement links TRBV27 to TRBJ1-5; D ambiguous. The germline CDR1 and CDR2 sequences are MNHEY and SMNVEV (reference sequence). CDR3 size: 16 residues. Trimming stripped 8 bases from V and 0 bases from J, with 17 bases between. DNA for the CDR3: TGTGCCAGCCGGACGAATTGGACGGATAGCAATCAGCCCCAGCATTTT. This sequence encodes CASRTNWTDSNQPQHF.

The chain links TRBV18 to TRBJ2-5; possible D gene TRBD1, 5 bases. TRBJ2-7 explains the end of the DNA better; the J call may be wrong. The germline V gene encodes CDR1 KGHSH and CDR2 LQKENI. The CDR3 spans 14 residues. The CDR3, as DNA: TGTGCCAGCTCACCACGTTACAGGATCCACGAGCAGTACTTC. This encodes CASSPRYRIHEQYF.

This clonotype showed up many times. The J gene is TRBJ2-1, the V gene TRBV6-1, with TRBD2 identical over 9 bases. Germline V gene data show CDR1 as MNHNS and CDR2 as SASEGT. This CDR3 contains 15 residues. V was clipped by 3 bases and J by 4 bases; unmatched bases: 4. CDR3 amino acids: CASSDSSGEYNEQFF. The DNA for the CDR3 is TGTGCCAGCAGTGACTCTAGCGGGGAGTACAATGAGCAGTTCTTC.

This clonotype has just a few counts. The genes are TRBV27 and TRBJ2-1, with a tentative D call TRBD2 (5 bases). Germline CDR1 reads MNHEY; CDR2 reads SMNVEV (reference sequence). Trimming pared 5 bases from V and 4 bases from J, leaving 15 bases between. This CDR3 spans 15 amino acids. CDR3 amino acids: CASSKLGLIYNEQFF. For the CDR3, the DNA is TGTGCCAGCAGTAAACTAGGTCTAATTTACAATGAGCAGTTCTTC.

In its sample, this clonotype was seen once. The chain links TRBV7-9 to TRBJ2-5; 9 positions match TRBD2. The DNA end lines up better with TRBJ2-7; the J call may be wrong. The CDR3 covers 13 residues. Germline V gene sequence: CDR1 SEHNR, CDR2 FQNEAQ (reference sequence). CDR3: CASSLATSGEQYF. DNA for the CDR3: TGTGCCAGCAGCTTAGCGACTAGCGGCGAGCAGTACTTC.

V and J are TRBV18 and TRBJ2-1, with 11 bases aligning to TRBD2. Germline V gene lookup returns CDR1 KGHSH and CDR2 LQKENI. The CDR3 length is 16 residues. V was clipped by 2 bases and J by 8 bases; unmatched bases: 8. For the CDR3, the DNA is TGTGCCAGCTCACCATTAGCGGGAGGGCCGATGGATGAGCAGTTCTTC. Protein sequence: CASSPLAGGPMDEQFF.

This clonotype has more than one count but fewer than ten. The V and J genes are TRBV20-1 and TRBJ2-7; 7 positions agree with TRBD2. J gave up 1 base and V 3 bases, and 9 bases lay outside the gene matches. This CDR3 contains 15 residues. Germline V gives CDR1 DFQATT, CDR2 SNEGSKA (reference sequence). CDR3 bases: TGCAGTGCTAGGGGAGGGGCTAGCGGATCCTACGAGCAGTACTTC. Its protein product is CSARGGASGSYEQYF.

A few counts support this clonotype. The chain links TRBV20-1 to TRBJ2-1; TRBD2 matches 7 bases. J was trimmed by 9 bases and V by 3 bases; bases with no gene match: 8. The CDR3 has 13 residues. The germline CDR1 and CDR2 sequences are DFQATT and SNEGSKA (reference sequence). CDR3 DNA sequence: TGCAGTGCTAGCGTACTGCGGGAGTTTGAGCAGTTCTTC. It codes for CSASVLREFEQFF.

CDR3: CASSQDRPVAGAYGYTF. CDR3 nucleotides: TGTGCCAGCAGCCAAGATCGTCCCGTGGCAGGGGCCTATGGCTACACCTTC. The chain carries TRBV3-1 and TRBJ1-2; TRBD1 is a possible D gene (6 bases). V lost 0 bases, J lost 4 bases, and 18 bases lay in between. Germline V gene data show CDR1 as LGHDT and CDR2 as YNNKEL (reference sequence). The CDR3 length is 17 residues.